The T cell receptor (beta chain) described here comes from a study of cytomegalovirus exposure and HLA in healthy donors. For this clone: The antigen is not known.

Overall study findings and caveats: Segments of the TCR beta V type were, in most cases, productive about 87% or about 30% of the time in an earlier analysis.

Both 60 Vbeta primers and 13 Jbeta primers went into the PCR. Libraries were prepared by immunoSEQ multiplex PCR; TCRdb keeps only in-frame clonotypes and omits some of them. This table holds around 130,000 clones, around 83% found once. V was pared by 5 bases and J by 4 bases, with 14 bases between. CDR1 is MNHEY, CDR2 SMNVEV, per germline (reference sequence). The CDR3 consists of 14 residues. This TCR came from a man in his forties or fifties in good health and CMV-seronegative. V and J are TRBV27 and TRBJ1-2; a possible D gene is TRBD1 (6 bases). Sequences were obtained from PBMCs. CDR3 nucleotides: TGTGCCAGCAGTCCCGGACAGCTGTTCTATGGCTACACCTTC. Amino acid sequence: CASSPGQLFYGYTF.